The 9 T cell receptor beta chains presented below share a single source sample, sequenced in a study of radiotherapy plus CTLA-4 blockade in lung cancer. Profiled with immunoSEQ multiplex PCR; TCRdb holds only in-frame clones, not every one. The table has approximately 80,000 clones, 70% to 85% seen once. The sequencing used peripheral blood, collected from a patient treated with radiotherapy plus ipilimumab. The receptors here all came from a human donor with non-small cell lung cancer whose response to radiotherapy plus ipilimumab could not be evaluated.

CDR3 protein: CASNRAAGNQPQHF. The CDR3 DNA sequence: TGTGCCTCAAACCGGGCAGCGGGCAATCAGCCCCAGCATTTT. The gene calls are TRBV2 and TRBJ1-5; D gene ambiguous. CDR1 and CDR2 from the germline V gene are SNHLY and FYNNEI. The CDR3 consists of 14 residues. With 11 bases removed from V and 2 bases from J, the gap between germline ends came to 16 bases.

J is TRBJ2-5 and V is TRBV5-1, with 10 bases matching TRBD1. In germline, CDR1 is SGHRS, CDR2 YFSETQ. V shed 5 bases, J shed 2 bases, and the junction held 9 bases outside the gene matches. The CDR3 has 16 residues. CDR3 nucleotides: TGCGCCAGCAGTCGGGACAGGGGCGGCAGTCAAGAGACCCAGTACTTC. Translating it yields CASSRDRGGSQETQYF.

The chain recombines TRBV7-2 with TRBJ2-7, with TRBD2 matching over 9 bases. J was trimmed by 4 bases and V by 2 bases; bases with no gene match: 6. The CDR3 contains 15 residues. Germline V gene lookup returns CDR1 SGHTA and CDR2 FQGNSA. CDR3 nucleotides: TGTGCCAGCAGCTTATCTAGCGGGGACCCGTACGAGCAGTACTTC. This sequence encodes CASSLSSGDPYEQYF.

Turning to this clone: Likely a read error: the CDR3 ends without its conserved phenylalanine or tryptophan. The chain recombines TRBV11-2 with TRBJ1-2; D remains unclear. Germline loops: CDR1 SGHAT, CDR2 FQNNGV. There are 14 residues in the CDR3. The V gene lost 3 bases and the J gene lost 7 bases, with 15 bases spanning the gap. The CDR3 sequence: CASSFSEGGVGYTL. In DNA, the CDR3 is TGTGCCAGCAGCTTTTCTGAGGGCGGAGTTGGCTACACCCTC.

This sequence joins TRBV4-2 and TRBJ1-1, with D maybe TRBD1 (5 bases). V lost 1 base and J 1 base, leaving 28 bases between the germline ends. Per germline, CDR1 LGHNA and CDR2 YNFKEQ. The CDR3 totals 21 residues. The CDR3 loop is CASSQVGGRAGINRPNTEAFF. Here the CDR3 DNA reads TGTGCCAGCAGCCAAGTAGGAGGGCGAGCAGGGATAAATCGACCGAACACTGAAGCTTTCTTT.

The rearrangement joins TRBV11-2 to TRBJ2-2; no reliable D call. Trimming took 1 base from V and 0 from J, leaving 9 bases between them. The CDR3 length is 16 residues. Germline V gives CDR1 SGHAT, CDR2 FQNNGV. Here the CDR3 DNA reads TGTGCCAGCAGCTTAGTGCGGCGCCCGAACACCGGGGAGCTGTTTTTT. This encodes CASSLVRRPNTGELFF.

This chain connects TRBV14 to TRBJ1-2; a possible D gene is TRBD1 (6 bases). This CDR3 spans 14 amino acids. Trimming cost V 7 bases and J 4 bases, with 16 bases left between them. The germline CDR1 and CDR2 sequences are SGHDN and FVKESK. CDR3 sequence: CASNTGPLVYGYTF. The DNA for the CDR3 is TGTGCCAGCAACACAGGGCCCCTCGTCTATGGCTACACCTTC. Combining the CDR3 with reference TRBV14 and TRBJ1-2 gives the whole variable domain EAGVTQFPSHSVIEKGQTVTLRCDPISGHDNLYWYRRVMGKEIKFLLHFVKESKQDESGMPNNRFLAERTGGTYSTLKVQPAELEDSGVYFCASNTGPLVYGYTFGSGTRLTVV.

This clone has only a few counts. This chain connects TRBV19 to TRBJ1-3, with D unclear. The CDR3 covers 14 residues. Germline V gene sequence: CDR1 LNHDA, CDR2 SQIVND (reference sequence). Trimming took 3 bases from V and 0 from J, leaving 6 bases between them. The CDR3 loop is CASSIGISGNTIYF. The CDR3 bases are TGTGCCAGTAGTATCGGGATCTCTGGAAACACCATATATTTT. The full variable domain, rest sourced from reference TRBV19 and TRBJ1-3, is DGGITQSPKYLFRKEGQNVTLSCEQNLNHDAMYWYRQDPGQGLRLIYYSQIVNDFQKGDIAEGYSVSREKKESFPLTVTSAQKNPTAFYLCASSIGISGNTIYFGEGSWLTVV.

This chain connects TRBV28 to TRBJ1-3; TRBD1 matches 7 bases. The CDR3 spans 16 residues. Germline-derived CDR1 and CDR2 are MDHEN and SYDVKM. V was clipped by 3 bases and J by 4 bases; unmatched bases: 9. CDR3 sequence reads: CASSLQAPGQGNTIYF. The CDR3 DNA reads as TGTGCCAGCAGTTTGCAGGCTCCGGGACAGGGAAACACCATATATTTT.